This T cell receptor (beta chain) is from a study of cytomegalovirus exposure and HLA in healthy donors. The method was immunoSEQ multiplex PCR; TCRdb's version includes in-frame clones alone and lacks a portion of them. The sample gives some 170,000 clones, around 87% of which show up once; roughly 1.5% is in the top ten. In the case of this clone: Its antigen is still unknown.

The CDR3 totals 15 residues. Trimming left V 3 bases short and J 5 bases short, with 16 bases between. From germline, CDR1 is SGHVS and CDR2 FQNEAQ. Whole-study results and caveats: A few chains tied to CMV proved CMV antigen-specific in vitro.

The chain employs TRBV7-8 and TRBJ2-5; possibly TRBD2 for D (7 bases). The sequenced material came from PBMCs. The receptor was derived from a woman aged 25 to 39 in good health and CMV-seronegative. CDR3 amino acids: CASSLVGGALETQYF. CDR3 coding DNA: TGTGCCAGCAGCTTGGTTGGGGGGGCACTTGAGACCCAGTACTTC.